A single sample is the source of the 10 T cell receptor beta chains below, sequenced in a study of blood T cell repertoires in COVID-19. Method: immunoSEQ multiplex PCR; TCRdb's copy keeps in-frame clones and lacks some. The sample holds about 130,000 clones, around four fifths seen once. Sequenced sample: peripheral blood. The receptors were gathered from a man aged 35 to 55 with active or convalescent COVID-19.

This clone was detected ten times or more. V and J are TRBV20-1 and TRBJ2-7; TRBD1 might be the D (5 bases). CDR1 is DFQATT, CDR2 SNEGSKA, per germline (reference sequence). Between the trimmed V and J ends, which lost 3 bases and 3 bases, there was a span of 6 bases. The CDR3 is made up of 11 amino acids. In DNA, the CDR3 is TGCAGTGCTAGGGACAACTACGAGCAGTACTTC. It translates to CSARDNYEQYF.

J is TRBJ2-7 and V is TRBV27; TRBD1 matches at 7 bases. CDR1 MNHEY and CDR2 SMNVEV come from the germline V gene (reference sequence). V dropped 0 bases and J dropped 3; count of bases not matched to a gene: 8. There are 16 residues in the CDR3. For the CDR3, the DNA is TGTGCCAGCAGTTTATCCCCGGGACAGAGATACTACGAGCAGTACTTC. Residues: CASSLSPGQRYYEQYF.

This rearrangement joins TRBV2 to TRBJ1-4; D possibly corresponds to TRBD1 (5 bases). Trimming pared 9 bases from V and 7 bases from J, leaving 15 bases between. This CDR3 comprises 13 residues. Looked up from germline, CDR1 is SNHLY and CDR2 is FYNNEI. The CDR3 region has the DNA TGTGCCAGTAATCAGGCGGGGGGTGAAAAACTGTTTTTT. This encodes CASNQAGGEKLFF.

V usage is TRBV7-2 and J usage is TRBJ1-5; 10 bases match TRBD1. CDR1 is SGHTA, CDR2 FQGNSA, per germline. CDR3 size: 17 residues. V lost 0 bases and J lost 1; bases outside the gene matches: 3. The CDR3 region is CASSLAGTGASNQPQHF. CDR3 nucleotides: TGTGCCAGCAGCTTAGCGGGGACAGGGGCCAGCAATCAGCCCCAGCATTTT. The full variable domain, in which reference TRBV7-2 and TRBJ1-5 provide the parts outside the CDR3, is GAGVSQSPSNKVTEKGKDVELRCDPISGHTALYWYRQSLGQGLEFLIYFQGNSAPDKSGLPSDRFSAERTGGSVSTLTIQRTQQEDSAVYLCASSLAGTGASNQPQHFGDGTRLSIL.

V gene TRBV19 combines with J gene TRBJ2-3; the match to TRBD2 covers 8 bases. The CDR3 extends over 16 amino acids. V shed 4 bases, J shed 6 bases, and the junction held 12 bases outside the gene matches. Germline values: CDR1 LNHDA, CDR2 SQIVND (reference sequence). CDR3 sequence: CASSTPGTSDLDTQYF. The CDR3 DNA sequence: TGTGCCAGTAGTACTCCCGGGACTAGTGATCTCGATACGCAGTATTTT. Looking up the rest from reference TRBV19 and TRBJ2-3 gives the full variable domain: DGGITQSPKYLFRKEGQNVTLSCEQNLNHDAMYWYRQDPGQGLRLIYYSQIVNDFQKGDIAEGYSVSREKKESFPLTVTSAQKNPTAFYLCASSTPGTSDLDTQYFGPGTRLTVL.

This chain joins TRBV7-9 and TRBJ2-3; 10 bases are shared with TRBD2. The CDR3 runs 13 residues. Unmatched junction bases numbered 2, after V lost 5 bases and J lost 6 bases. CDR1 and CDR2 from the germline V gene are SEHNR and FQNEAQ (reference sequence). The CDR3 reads CASSVLAGDTQYF. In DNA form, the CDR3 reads TGTGCCAGCAGCGTACTAGCGGGGGATACGCAGTATTTT. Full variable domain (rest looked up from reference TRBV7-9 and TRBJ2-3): DTGVSQNPRHKITKRGQNVTFRCDPISEHNRLYWYRQTLGQGPEFLTYFQNEAQLEKSRLLSDRFSAERPKGSFSTLEIQRTEQGDSAMYLCASSVLAGDTQYFGPGTRLTVL.

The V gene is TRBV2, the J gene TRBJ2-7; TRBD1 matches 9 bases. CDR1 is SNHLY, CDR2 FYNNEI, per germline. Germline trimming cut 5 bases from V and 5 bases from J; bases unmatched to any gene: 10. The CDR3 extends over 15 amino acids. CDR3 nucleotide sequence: TGTGCCAGCAGTTATACGGGACAGGGCCGCCACGAGCAGTACTTC. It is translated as CASSYTGQGRHEQYF.

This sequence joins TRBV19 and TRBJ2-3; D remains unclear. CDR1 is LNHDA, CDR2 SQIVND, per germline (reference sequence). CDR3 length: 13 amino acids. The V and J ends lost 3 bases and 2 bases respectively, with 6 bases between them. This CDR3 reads CASSIPNTDTQYF. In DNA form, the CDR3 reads TGTGCCAGTAGTATCCCCAACACAGATACGCAGTATTTT.

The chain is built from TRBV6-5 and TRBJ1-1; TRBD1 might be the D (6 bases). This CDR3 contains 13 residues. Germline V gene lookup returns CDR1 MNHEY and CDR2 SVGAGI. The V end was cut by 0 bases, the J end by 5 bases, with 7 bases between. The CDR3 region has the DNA TGTGCCAGCAGTTACTCGAGGGGGACTGAAGCTTTCTTT. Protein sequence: CASSYSRGTEAFF.

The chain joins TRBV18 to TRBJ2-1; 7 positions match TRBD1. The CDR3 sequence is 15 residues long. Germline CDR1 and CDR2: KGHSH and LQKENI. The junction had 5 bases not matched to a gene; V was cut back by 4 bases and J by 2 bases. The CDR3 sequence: CASSQDRSTYNEQFF. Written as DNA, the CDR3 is TGTGCCAGCTCACAGGACAGGTCCACCTACAATGAGCAGTTCTTC. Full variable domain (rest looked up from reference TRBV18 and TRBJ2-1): NAGVMQNPRHLVRRRGQEARLRCSPMKGHSHVYWYRQLPEEGLKFMVYLQKENIIDESGMPKERFSAEFPKEGPSILRIQQVVRGDSAAYFCASSQDRSTYNEQFFGPGTRLTVL.